Presented here are 16 T cell receptor beta chains from one specimen sequenced in a study of cytotoxic CD8 clonotypes in ibrutinib-treated CLL. TCRdb keeps only in-frame clones here, not all; method: immunoSEQ multiplex PCR. Of roughly 42,000 clones listed, over 60% are singletons. Sample: PBMCs, taken after 24 months of ibrutinib treatment. The source of these receptors is a human donor with chronic lymphocytic leukemia.

V is TRBV6-1 and J is TRBJ2-2; D assignment may be TRBD1 or TRBD2 (5 bases each). V shed 4 bases and J shed 5 bases, with 17 bases lying between them. The CDR3 loop spans 16 amino acids. CDR1 and CDR2 (germline): MNHNS, SASEGT. This CDR3 reads CASSGWWGSGTGELFF. The CDR3 DNA sequence: TGTGCCAGCAGTGGTTGGTGGGGGAGTGGAACCGGGGAGCTGTTTTTT.

V is TRBV18 and J is TRBJ1-1; possibly TRBD1 for D (5 bases). This CDR3 is built from 13 residues. Trimming removed 5 bases at V and 1 base at J, with 8 bases between. In germline, CDR1 is KGHSH, CDR2 LQKENI. The CDR3 loop is CASSSQGNTEAFF. CDR3 coding DNA: TGTGCCAGCTCATCTCAGGGGAACACTGAAGCTTTCTTT.

In its sample, this clone was seen a few times. The V call is TRBV7-6, the J call TRBJ2-5, with TRBD2 matching over 7 bases. V trimming: 5 bases; J trimming: 4 bases; junction bases outside the gene matches: 7. Looked up from germline, CDR1 is SGHVS and CDR2 is FNYEAQ. This CDR3 comprises 14 residues. This CDR3 reads CASSARAGRETQYF. Here the CDR3 DNA reads TGTGCCAGCAGCGCTCGAGCGGGGAGAGAGACCCAGTACTTC.

The gene calls are TRBV4-1 and TRBJ2-3; TRBD2 is a possible D gene (5 bases). The CDR3 runs to 17 residues. V lost 1 base to trimming and J lost 2 bases, with 16 bases between them. Germline assignment: CDR1 MGHRA and CDR2 YSYEKL. Here the CDR3 reads CASSQVRMAGDTDTQYF. The CDR3 DNA reads as TGCGCCAGCAGCCAAGTTCGGATGGCGGGCGACACAGATACGCAGTATTTT.

A few counts support this clone. This rearrangement joins TRBV9 to TRBJ1-1; perhaps TRBD1 as D (6 bases). Germline-derived CDR1 and CDR2 are SGDLS and YYNGEE. This CDR3 contains 16 residues. V was pared by 2 bases and J by 4 bases, with 18 bases between. CDR3 DNA: TGTGCCAGCAGCGTCGGTATTCCACAGGGAATCACTGAAGCTTTCTTT. Translation: CASSVGIPQGITEAFF.

This clone was detected a few times. The rearrangement joins TRBV30 to TRBJ1-1, with a tentative D call TRBD1 (5 bases). This CDR3 comprises 21 residues. Trimming shortened V by 3 bases and J by 3 bases, and 35 bases separated the two germline ends. Per germline, CDR1 GTSNPN and CDR2 SVGIG (reference sequence). Here the CDR3 reads CAWSSFWGLEVAGKRDTEAFF. DNA of the CDR3: TGTGCCTGGAGCTCGTTCTGGGGGTTAGAGGTAGCGGGTAAGCGGGACACTGAAGCTTTCTTT.

V usage is TRBV27 and J usage is TRBJ2-1; 14 nucleotides line up with TRBD2. Germline lookup yields CDR1 MNHEY and CDR2 SMNVEV (reference sequence). After removal of 4 bases from V and 4 bases from J, the junction contained 9 bases not matched to a gene. The CDR3 is 18 amino acids. In DNA form, the CDR3 reads TGTGCCAGCAGTTCCCCGACTAGCGGGGGGGTCTTTTACAATGAGCAGTTCTTC. It yields the protein CASSSPTSGGVFYNEQFF.

V and J are TRBV6-1 and TRBJ1-6; no firm D call. V lost 7 bases and J 7 bases, leaving 8 bases between the germline ends. Germline V lookup: CDR1 MNHNS, CDR2 SASEGT. The CDR3 runs 12 residues. CDR3 in DNA: TGTGCCAGCATGGCCGGAAATTCACCCCTCCACTTT. This codes for CASMAGNSPLHF.

V usage is TRBV28 and J usage is TRBJ2-7, with D possibly being TRBD2 (6 bases). This CDR3 contains 16 residues. The germline V gene has CDR1 MDHEN and CDR2 SYDVKM. V dropped 8 bases and J dropped 3 bases, with 23 bases sitting between them. CDR3 sequence: CASGSQGDLRGYEQYF. CDR3 DNA: TGTGCCAGCGGGTCACAAGGGGATTTGCGGGGCTACGAGCAGTACTTC.

The rearrangement uses TRBV5-5 and TRBJ1-1; no clear D. The CDR3 spans 14 residues. The germline gives CDR1 SGHKS, CDR2 YYEKEE (reference sequence). Between the trimmed V and J ends, which lost 0 bases and 6 bases, there was a span of 12 bases. As DNA, the CDR3 is TGTGCCAGCAGCTTGGGGAGGCGGTACCCTGAAGCTTTCTTT. Translating gives CASSLGRRYPEAFF.

The J gene is TRBJ2-5, the V gene TRBV2; D gene unclear. With 8 bases removed from V and 3 bases from J, the gap between germline ends came to 7 bases. Germline values: CDR1 SNHLY, CDR2 FYNNEI. This CDR3 comprises 11 residues. The CDR3, as DNA: TGTGCCAGCGACGTGAAAGAGACCCAGTACTTC. Encoded protein: CASDVKETQYF.

This clone was seen more than once but under ten times. The rearrangement joins TRBV25-1 to TRBJ1-2; D might be TRBD1 (5 bases). CDR1 and CDR2 from the germline V gene are MGHDK and SYGVNS. CDR3 length: 13 amino acids. The V end lost 8 bases, the J end lost 3 bases, and 13 bases lay between the germline ends. The CDR3 loop is CASRPGGDYGYTF. The CDR3 DNA reads as TGTGCCAGCCGCCCCGGGGGTGACTATGGCTACACCTTC.

CDR3 protein: CASSEGTGTFYEQYF. For the CDR3, the DNA is TGTGCCAGCAGTGAAGGTACAGGGACCTTCTACGAGCAGTACTTC. This chain links TRBV2 with TRBJ2-7; maybe TRBD1 (6 bases). Germline V gene lookup returns CDR1 SNHLY and CDR2 FYNNEI. The CDR3 length is 15 residues. V was cut by 1 base and J by 3 bases, with 13 bases left in between.

The chain carries TRBV10-3 and TRBJ2-1; 10 bases are a match to TRBD2. Germline V gives CDR1 ENHRY, CDR2 SYGVKD. V lost 2 bases, J lost 9 bases, and 10 bases stayed unmatched. The CDR3 has 16 amino acids. The CDR3: CAISEPGLARSTEQFF. In DNA form, the CDR3 reads TGTGCCATCAGTGAGCCGGGACTAGCGAGATCCACTGAGCAGTTCTTC.

This clone was detected a few times. The chain carries TRBV7-2 and TRBJ1-6; D might be TRBD1 (5 bases). The germline V and J ends were trimmed by 2 bases and 7 bases, with 12 bases remaining between them. Per the germline V gene, CDR1 is SGHTA and CDR2 is FQGNSA. The CDR3 extends over 15 amino acids. CDR3 loop: CASSLRGDMNSPLHF. The CDR3 DNA is TGTGCCAGCAGCTTACGAGGGGATATGAATTCACCCCTCCACTTT.

V usage is TRBV7-6 and J usage is TRBJ2-5; tentative D call: TRBD1 (5 bases). Deletions cut 0 bases from V and 2 bases from J, with 16 bases between. Germline-derived CDR1 and CDR2 are SGHVS and FNYEAQ. The CDR3 consists of 17 residues. CDR3 DNA sequence: TGTGCCAGCAGCTTAGCGCTAGGGGCGAGTTGGCAAGAGACCCAGTACTTC. Translation: CASSLALGASWQETQYF.